Below, 24 T cell receptor beta chains from the same sample are listed, as sequenced in a study of blood T cell repertoires in COVID-19. Libraries were prepared by immunoSEQ multiplex PCR; TCRdb keeps only in-frame clonotypes and omits some of them. The data contain about 180,000 clones, about 84% of them singletons. The sample taken for sequencing was PBMCs or T cells enriched from blood (not recorded which). All receptors come from a woman aged 30 to 39 who had recovered from COVID-19.

V and J are TRBV5-4 and TRBJ2-2, with a tentative D call TRBD2 (6 bases). The length of the CDR3 is 15 residues. With 4 bases removed from V and 0 bases from J, the gap between germline ends came to 10 bases. CDR1 is SGHNT and CDR2 is YYREEE in the germline V gene (reference sequence). This chain's CDR3 is CASSPRLANTGELFF. In DNA form, the CDR3 reads TGTGCCAGCAGCCCGCGACTAGCGAACACCGGGGAGCTGTTTTTT.

This chain joins TRBV10-1 and TRBJ2-5; 12 bases agree with TRBD1. Germline-derived CDR1 and CDR2 are WNHNN and SYGVQD (reference sequence). V dropped 0 bases and J dropped 3; count of bases not matched to a gene: 2. This CDR3 is built from 16 residues. CDR3 protein: CASSESGTGGKETQYF. The CDR3, as DNA: TGCGCCAGCAGTGAGTCAGGGACAGGGGGCAAAGAGACCCAGTACTTC.

This clone was seen a handful of times. The rearrangement links TRBV19 to TRBJ2-1; 9 nucleotides align to TRBD1. Per the germline V gene, CDR1 is LNHDA and CDR2 is SQIVND (reference sequence). Trimming at V came to 5 bases and at J to 6 bases, leaving 11 bases not matched to a gene. This CDR3 spans 16 amino acids. CDR3 sequence reads: CASSVGYRGQGNEQFF. The CDR3 coding sequence is TGTGCCAGTAGTGTAGGATACAGGGGGCAAGGCAATGAGCAGTTCTTC.

The count of this clone is one. Other DNA sequences in this sample translate to the same CDR3. The CDR3 DNA sequence: TGTGCCAGCTCACCGCAGGGGGCGCGGGGCTACACCTTC. This encodes CASSPQGARGYTF. The rearrangement uses TRBV18 and TRBJ1-2, with TRBD1 matching over 8 bases. The CDR3 length is 13 residues. CDR1 KGHSH and CDR2 LQKENI come from the germline V gene. J was trimmed by 8 bases and V by 3 bases; bases with no gene match: 5.

J is TRBJ2-5 and V is TRBV2; 7 nucleotides agree with TRBD1. V lost 4 bases, J lost 0 bases, and 5 bases stayed unmatched. Per germline, CDR1 SNHLY and CDR2 FYNNEI. The CDR3 runs to 15 residues. The CDR3, as DNA: TGTGCCAGCAGTGTAGGGCAGGGGGACCAAGAGACCCAGTACTTC. It codes for CASSVGQGDQETQYF.

This clone was found a few times. J is TRBJ1-3 and V is TRBV7-9; D might be TRBD1 (6 bases). Germline V gene data show CDR1 as SEHNR and CDR2 as FQNEAQ (reference sequence). The V and J ends lost 5 bases and 4 bases respectively, with 18 bases between them. The CDR3 extends over 16 amino acids. CDR3 sequence reads: CASSPDRGGSGNTIYF. The CDR3 region has the DNA TGTGCCAGCAGCCCTGATCGGGGGGGCTCCGGAAACACCATATATTTT.

The rearrangement joins TRBV28 to TRBJ1-1, with D hard to call. The length of the CDR3 is 12 residues. Germline lookup yields CDR1 MDHEN and CDR2 SYDVKM. V lost 6 bases to trimming and J lost 12 bases, with 17 bases between them. CDR3 loop: CASRLSTIFSFF. The DNA of the CDR3 is TGTGCCAGCAGACTAAGTACGATTTTCTCTTTCTTT.

The rearrangement uses TRBV27 and TRBJ2-3, with D possibly matching TRBD2 (6 bases). Germline V gene sequence: CDR1 MNHEY, CDR2 SMNVEV (reference sequence). The V gene lost 6 bases and the J gene lost 14 bases, with 24 bases spanning the gap. The CDR3 is 14 amino acids. The CDR3 region has the DNA TGTGCCAGCAGCATAATTAGCGGAGCTACTCGGTTGTATTTT. Translation gives CASSIISGATRLYF.

The rearrangement links TRBV27 to TRBJ2-7, with 8 bases lining up with TRBD2. The CDR3 has 16 residues. The trim removed 6 bases at V and 4 bases at J, leaving 14 bases unmatched. The germline gives CDR1 MNHEY, CDR2 SMNVEV (reference sequence). The CDR3 DNA sequence: TGTGCCAGCAGACTAAAAGCCGGGACTAGGAGTTACGAGCAGTACTTC. It encodes CASRLKAGTRSYEQYF.

This chain links TRBV9 with TRBJ2-5; 8 positions match TRBD2. The trim removed 3 bases at V and 2 bases at J, leaving 6 bases unmatched. Germline CDR1 is SGDLS and CDR2 is YYNGEE. This CDR3 region has 15 residues. For the CDR3, the DNA is TGTGCCAGCAGCGGTAGCGGGACGCGACAAGAGACCCAGTACTTC. This gives the protein CASSGSGTRQETQYF.

The chain links TRBV28 to TRBJ1-5; possibly TRBD1 for D (6 bases). Trimming took 6 bases from V and 9 from J, leaving 18 bases between them. This CDR3 has 14 amino acids. Per the germline V gene, CDR1 is MDHEN and CDR2 is SYDVKM. The CDR3 DNA sequence: TGTGCCAGCAGCCTAGTGGGGGCCCCTAGGCCCCAGCATTTT. It codes for CASSLVGAPRPQHF.

This chain joins TRBV19 and TRBJ1-1, with D possibly matching TRBD1 (5 bases). V was cut by 7 bases and J by 1 base, with 13 bases left in between. There are 14 residues in the CDR3. CDR1 is LNHDA, CDR2 SQIVND, per germline (reference sequence). This CDR3 reads CASTPGRGNTEAFF. The CDR3 DNA reads as TGTGCCAGTACCCCAGGGAGGGGGAACACTGAAGCTTTCTTT.

The rearrangement links TRBV5-4 to TRBJ1-1, with 10 bases matching TRBD1. The CDR3 runs 15 residues. CDR1 and CDR2 from the germline V gene are SGHNT and YYREEE (reference sequence). The V gene end was trimmed by 1 base and the J gene end by 6 bases; junction bases not matched to a gene: 6. CDR3 nucleotides: TGTGCCAGCAGCTTGCGACAGGGGGCTGGCGCTGAAGCTTTCTTT. Translating gives CASSLRQGAGAEAFF.

This clone was seen just once. This CDR3 is CASSQGTPGQGPYEQYF. CDR3 nucleotides: TGCGCCAGCAGCCAAGGAACACCGGGACAGGGACCCTACGAGCAGTACTTC. The chain carries TRBV4-1 and TRBJ2-7; 9 bases are a match to TRBD1. There are 17 residues in the CDR3. The J segment lost 2 bases and the V segment lost 1 base, leaving 9 bases of the junction unmatched. The germline V gene encodes CDR1 MGHRA and CDR2 YSYEKL.

This clone showed up just a few times. The V and J genes are TRBV12-3 or TRBV12-4 and TRBJ2-5; D gene uncertain. Trimming left V 3 bases short and J 5 bases short, with 4 bases between. The CDR3 spans 11 residues. The CDR3 protein is CASSFRETQYF. CDR3 coding DNA: TGTGCCAGCAGTTTCAGGGAGACCCAGTACTTC.

This chain uses TRBV15 with TRBJ2-5, with D perhaps matching TRBD1 (6 bases). CDR1 is LNHNV and CDR2 is YYDKDF in the germline V gene (reference sequence). Trimming removed 1 base from V and 5 bases from J, with 14 bases in between. The CDR3 runs to 15 residues. The CDR3 here is CATSRVLARGETQYF. The CDR3 DNA follows: TGTGCCACCAGCAGAGTCCTTGCCAGGGGTGAGACCCAGTACTTC. Full variable domain (rest looked up from reference TRBV15 and TRBJ2-5): DAMVIQNPRYQVTQFGKPVTLSCSQTLNHNVMYWYQQKSSQAPKLLFHYYDKDFNNEADTPDNFQSRRPNTSFCFLDIRSPGLGDTAMYLCATSRVLARGETQYFGPGTRLLVL.

The CDR3 is CASSFGTGSYEQYF. CDR3 in DNA: TGTGCCAGCAGTTTTGGGACAGGCTCCTACGAGCAGTACTTC. This chain uses TRBV27 with TRBJ2-7; 8 bases line up with TRBD1. J gave up 0 bases and V 3 bases, and 1 base lay outside the gene matches. There are 14 residues in the CDR3. Per the germline V gene, CDR1 is MNHEY and CDR2 is SMNVEV (reference sequence).

This clone came up a few times. The chain joins TRBV18 to TRBJ2-4; 8 bases are shared with TRBD1. CDR1 and CDR2 (germline): KGHSH, LQKENI. The CDR3 contains 13 residues. Trimming took 8 bases from V and 4 from J; bases not matched to a gene: 4. CDR3 region: CASTTGGKNIQYF. DNA of the CDR3: TGTGCCAGCACTACAGGGGGGAAAAACATTCAGTACTTC.

The V call is TRBV3-1 (or the pseudogene TRBV3-2), the J call TRBJ2-1, with D possibly matching TRBD2 (6 bases). Germline V gives CDR1 LGHDT, CDR2 YNNKEL (reference sequence). This CDR3 spans 15 amino acids. V shed 2 bases and J shed 7 bases, with 15 bases lying between them. Here the CDR3 reads CASSQTPTSGNEQFF. The CDR3 DNA reads as TGTGCCAGCAGCCAAACCCCGACGAGCGGGAATGAGCAGTTCTTC.

The chain joins TRBV25-1 to TRBJ1-3; unclear D gene. Trimming removed 1 base at V and 7 bases at J, with 14 bases between. The CDR3 contains 15 residues. Germline CDR1 and CDR2: MGHDK and SYGVNS. The DNA of the CDR3 is TGTGCCAGCAGTGAATTAGGAGGGTGGGAGAACACCATATATTTT. Translating gives CASSELGGWENTIYF. Complete variable domain (other parts from reference TRBV25-1 and TRBJ1-3): EADIYQTPRYLVIGTGKKITLECSQTMGHDKMYWYQQDPGMELHLIHYSYGVNSTEKGDLSSESTVSRIRTEHFPLTLESARPSHTSQYLCASSELGGWENTIYFGEGSWLTVV.

This rearrangement joins TRBV28 to TRBJ1-1; TRBD1 is a possible D gene (5 bases). V was clipped by 4 bases and J by 4 bases, with 7 bases between them. The germline CDR1 and CDR2 sequences are MDHEN and SYDVKM. This CDR3 is built from 12 residues. The CDR3 here is CASSWGGTEAFF. The CDR3 nucleotides read TGTGCCAGCAGTTGGGGGGGCACTGAAGCTTTCTTT.

The chain couples TRBV19 to TRBJ2-1; perhaps TRBD1 as D (5 bases). CDR1 and CDR2 (germline): LNHDA, SQIVND (reference sequence). The CDR3 consists of 15 residues. V was trimmed by 7 bases and J by 0 bases, leaving 13 bases between them. The CDR3 bases are TGTGCCAGTACCAGGGCACAGAGCTCCTACAATGAGCAGTTCTTC. Translated, it gives CASTRAQSSYNEQFF.

This chain uses TRBV30 with TRBJ1-5; 10 bases match TRBD1. CDR1 GTSNPN and CDR2 SVGIG come from the germline V gene (reference sequence). CDR3 length equals 13 residues. Losses at the gene ends were 7 bases for V and 7 bases for J; bases not matched to a gene: 7. The CDR3 loop is CAYWDRGRQPQHF. In DNA, the CDR3 is TGTGCCTACTGGGACAGGGGACGGCAGCCCCAGCATTTT.

V and J are TRBV5-1 and TRBJ2-7, with 8 nucleotides matching TRBD2. This CDR3 has 15 amino acids. Germline V gene data show CDR1 as SGHRS and CDR2 as YFSETQ. The V and J ends lost 2 bases and 3 bases, in that order; junction bases with no gene match: 7. The CDR3 bases are TGCGCCAGCAGCTTAAGAGCGGGGGAACTCTACGAGCAGTACTTC. This gives the protein CASSLRAGELYEQYF.